These T cell receptor beta chains were read from a single sample in a study of blood T cell repertoires in COVID-19. Assay used: immunoSEQ multiplex PCR; TCRdb lists only in-frame clones, some missing. Of roughly 160,000 clones in the sample, around 81% were seen once. Sequencing was done on a sample of peripheral blood. The receptor source for this set is a man between 65 and 80 years old with active or convalescent COVID-19. CDR3s leave out the opening cysteine and the closing phenylalanine or tryptophan.

CDR3 protein: ASSRNGGFQETQY; J gene: TRBJ2-5; V gene: TRBV7-7; CDR3 length: 13
CDR3 protein: ASSLEMSTYEQY; J gene: TRBJ2-7; V gene: TRBV7-9; CDR3 length: 12
CDR3 protein: ASRSPLSSYNEQF; J gene: TRBJ2-1; V gene: TRBV7-2; CDR3 length: 13
CDR3 protein: ASHRDRHEKLF; J gene: TRBJ1-4; V gene: TRBV30; CDR3 length: 11
CDR3 protein: ASSPVKRGLGGYT; J gene: TRBJ1-2; V gene: TRBV3-1/TRBV3-2; CDR3 length: 13
CDR3 protein: ASSLDFTSTDTQY; J gene: TRBJ2-3; V gene: TRBV5-1; CDR3 length: 13
CDR3 protein: ASSPRGTGLETQY; J gene: TRBJ2-5; V gene: TRBV5-1; CDR3 length: 13
CDR3 protein: SASPDRGIYEQY; J gene: TRBJ2-7; V gene: TRBV20-1; CDR3 length: 12
CDR3 protein: ASSPVVAGATDTQY; J gene: TRBJ2-3; V gene: TRBV18; CDR3 length: 14
CDR3 protein: ASSPWEDSPLH; J gene: TRBJ1-6; V gene: TRBV9; CDR3 length: 11
CDR3 protein: ASSARTGFSGANVLT; J gene: TRBJ2-6; V gene: TRBV9; CDR3 length: 15
CDR3 protein: ATSRKQRSTGPYEQY; J gene: TRBJ2-7; V gene: TRBV15; CDR3 length: 15
CDR3 protein: ASSTLRGTSGEFYEQY; J gene: TRBJ2-7; V gene: TRBV21-1; CDR3 length: 16
CDR3 protein: ASSSRDRGLYEQY; J gene: TRBJ2-7; V gene: TRBV6-5; CDR3 length: 13
CDR3 protein: ASSTLGEKGYT; J gene: TRBJ1-2; V gene: TRBV5-1; CDR3 length: 11
CDR3 protein: ASSQVGTGFAEAF; J gene: TRBJ1-1; V gene: TRBV4-1; CDR3 length: 13
CDR3 protein: ATSDAGTGDEKLF; J gene: TRBJ1-4; V gene: TRBV24-1; CDR3 length: 13
CDR3 protein: ASRVGQSSYEQY; J gene: TRBJ2-7; V gene: TRBV2; CDR3 length: 12
CDR3 protein: ASSEPGEFKNIQY; J gene: TRBJ2-4; V gene: TRBV25-1; CDR3 length: 13
CDR3 protein: ASSLGQGLAYGYT; J gene: TRBJ1-2; V gene: TRBV7-3; CDR3 length: 13